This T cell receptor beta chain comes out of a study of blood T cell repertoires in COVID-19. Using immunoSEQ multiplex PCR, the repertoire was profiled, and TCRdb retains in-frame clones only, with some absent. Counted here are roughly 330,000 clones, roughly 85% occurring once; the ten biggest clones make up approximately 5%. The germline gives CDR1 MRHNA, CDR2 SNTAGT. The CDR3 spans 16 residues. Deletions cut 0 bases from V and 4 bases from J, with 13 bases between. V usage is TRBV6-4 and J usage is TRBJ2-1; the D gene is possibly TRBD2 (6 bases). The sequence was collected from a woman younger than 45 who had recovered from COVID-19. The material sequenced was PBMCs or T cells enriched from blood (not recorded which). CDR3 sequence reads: CASSDSMAGRYNEQFF. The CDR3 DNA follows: TGTGCCAGCAGTGACTCGATGGCGGGGAGATACAATGAGCAGTTCTTC.